The 7 T cell receptor beta chains below all came from one sample that was sequenced in a study of T cell repertoires in cytomegalovirus infection. TCRdb re-called the reads with MiXCR, one entry per CDR3 protein. This sample has 550,000 to 850,000 distinct CDR3 sequences, with roughly 33% found just once. Which antigens these TCRs recognize remains unknown. The source material was cultured PBMCs, sampled from culture after CMV antigen stimulation. These receptors all stem from a human donor in good health (CMV status not recorded). Some clones in this sample may be carry-over from other donors' samples.

This rearrangement joins TRBV7-2 to TRBJ2-1; 9 positions match TRBD2. The V and J ends lost 8 bases and 4 bases, in that order; junction bases with no gene match: 18. CDR1 SGHTA and CDR2 FQGNSA come from the germline V gene. The CDR3 sequence is 18 residues long. The CDR3 loop reads CASRPDPSTSGYYNEQFF. The CDR3 nucleotides are TGTGCCAGCCGCCCTGATCCCTCAACTAGCGGGTATTACAATGAGCAGTTCTTC.

This sequence joins TRBV11-3 and TRBJ2-1; possibly TRBD1 for D (5 bases). The V gene's germline CDR1 is SGHNT and CDR2 YENEEA. This CDR3 has 13 amino acids. Deletions cut 5 bases from V and 5 bases from J, with 10 bases between. CDR3 loop: CASSRDRHNEQFF. The CDR3, as DNA: TGTGCCAGCAGCCGTGACAGACACAATGAGCAGTTCTTC. The entire variable domain, with the rest obtained from reference TRBV11-3 and TRBJ2-1, is as follows: EAGVVQSPRYKIIEKKQPVAFWCNPISGHNTLYWYLQNLGQGPELLIRYENEEAVDDSQLPKDRFSAERLKGVDSTLKIQPAELGDSAVYLCASSRDRHNEQFFGPGTRLTVL.

Ten or more counts support this clonotype. The chain couples TRBV7-2 to TRBJ2-1; no firm D call. The germline CDR1 and CDR2 sequences are SGHTA and FQGNSA. Trimming stripped 5 bases from V and 8 bases from J, with 13 bases between. The CDR3 totals 13 residues. Here the CDR3 DNA reads TGTGCCAGCAGCGGTCGAGGTGGGGATGAGCAGTTCTTC. It codes for CASSGRGGDEQFF.

This chain links TRBV9 with TRBJ2-5; 9 bases are a match to TRBD2. V was clipped by 4 bases and J by 2 bases; unmatched bases: 9. Germline V lookup: CDR1 SGDLS, CDR2 YYNGEE. The CDR3 length is 16 residues. The CDR3 coding sequence is TGTGCCAGCAGCCAAACAAGCGGGAGGACTCAAGAGACCCAGTACTTC. Its translation is CASSQTSGRTQETQYF.

The gene calls are TRBV10-3 and TRBJ2-2, with D uncertain. The CDR3 contains 14 residues. The germline gives CDR1 ENHRY, CDR2 SYGVKD. V was shortened by 0 bases and J by 4 bases, with 6 bases between the two germline ends. The CDR3 sequence: CAISESKSTGELFF. In DNA form, the CDR3 reads TGTGCCATCAGTGAGTCGAAAAGCACCGGGGAGCTGTTTTTT.

This chain uses TRBV29-1 with TRBJ2-7; D ambiguous. This CDR3 is 14 amino acids long. Per germline, CDR1 SQVTM and CDR2 ANQGSEA. V shed 6 bases and J shed 0 bases, with 15 bases lying between them. The CDR3 here is CSVFDGKSSYEQYF. CDR3 nucleotides: TGCAGCGTCTTCGACGGCAAGAGCTCCTACGAGCAGTACTTC.

The chain combines TRBV28 with TRBJ1-1; 11 bases line up with TRBD1. The J segment lost 1 base and the V segment lost 3 bases, leaving 4 bases of the junction unmatched. This CDR3 contains 16 residues. Germline V gives CDR1 MDHEN, CDR2 SYDVKM. CDR3 sequence reads: CASSFRDRGRNTEAFF. The DNA of the CDR3 is TGTGCCAGCAGTTTCCGGGACAGGGGGAGGAACACTGAAGCTTTCTTT.